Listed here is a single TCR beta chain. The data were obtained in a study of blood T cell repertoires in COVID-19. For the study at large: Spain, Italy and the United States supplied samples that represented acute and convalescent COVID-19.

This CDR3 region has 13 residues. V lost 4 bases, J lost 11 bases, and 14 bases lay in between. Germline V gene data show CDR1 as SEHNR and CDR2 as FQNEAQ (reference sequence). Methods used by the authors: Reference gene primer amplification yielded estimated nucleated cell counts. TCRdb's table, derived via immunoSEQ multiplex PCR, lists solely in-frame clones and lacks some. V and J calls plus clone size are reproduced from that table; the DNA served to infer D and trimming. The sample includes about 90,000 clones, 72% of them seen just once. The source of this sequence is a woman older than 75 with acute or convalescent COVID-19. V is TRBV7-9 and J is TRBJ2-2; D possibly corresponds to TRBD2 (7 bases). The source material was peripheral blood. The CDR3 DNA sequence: TGTGCCAGCAGCTACAGCCGCGGGGGCGAGCTGTTTTTT. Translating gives CASSYSRGGELFF.